Listed below are T cell receptor beta chains from one sample, sequenced in a study of blood T cells in healthy people across ages. A single record per CDR3 protein comes from TCRdb applying MiXCR to the 5' RACE reads. This sample has 1 million to 1.2 million distinct CDR3 sequences, with around two fifths found just once. Sequenced input: blood. Every receptor here comes from a man aged 18 to 29 in good health. The CDR3 runs from the conserved cysteine through the conserved F or W. Fields, in order: D gene, J gene, clone size, V gene, CDR3 DNA, CDR3 protein. The D gene is left open where the match is weak. Clone size is given for some rows only: seen once, a few or many times, or a class if the clone is expanded.

d_call: TRBD2
j_call: TRBJ2-3
clone_size: .
v_call: TRBV2
cdr3_nt: TGTGCCAGCCCTTCTGGACTAGCGGTCACAGATACGCAGTATTTT
cdr3_aa: CASPSGLAVTDTQYF

d_call: .
j_call: TRBJ1-2
clone_size: .
v_call: TRBV29-1
cdr3_nt: TGCAGCGTTGGCGACTGGGGCTTGGGCTATGGCTACACCTTC
cdr3_aa: CSVGDWGLGYGYTF

d_call: TRBD1
j_call: TRBJ2-2
clone_size: .
v_call: TRBV5-1
cdr3_nt: TGCGCCAGCAGCATCGACAGGGTAAACACCGGGGAGCTGTTTTTT
cdr3_aa: CASSIDRVNTGELFF

d_call: TRBD2
j_call: TRBJ2-7
clone_size: .
v_call: TRBV20-1
cdr3_nt: TGCAGTGCTAGCGGGGGGACCTACAATGAGCAGTACTTC
cdr3_aa: CSASGGTYNEQYF

d_call: TRBD1
j_call: TRBJ1-5
clone_size: .
v_call: TRBV20-1
cdr3_nt: TGCAGTGCTAGAGCAACCAAGGACAGGAATCAGCCCCAGCATTTT
cdr3_aa: CSARATKDRNQPQHF

d_call: TRBD1
j_call: TRBJ2-6
clone_size: few
v_call: TRBV6-5
cdr3_nt: TGTGCCAGCAGTTACTTCGGCAGGGGGCTCTCTGGGGCCAACGTCCTGACTTTC
cdr3_aa: CASSYFGRGLSGANVLTF

d_call: .
j_call: TRBJ2-5
clone_size: .
v_call: TRBV6-1
cdr3_nt: TGTGCCAGCAGTGAAAGTCAGGAGACCAGGGGGACCCAGTACTTC
cdr3_aa: CASSESQETRGTQYF

d_call: .
j_call: TRBJ1-2
clone_size: many
v_call: TRBV6-2/TRBV6-3
cdr3_nt: TGTGCCAGCAGTTCTGGAATTGGCTACACCTTC
cdr3_aa: CASSSGIGYTF

d_call: .
j_call: TRBJ1-1
clone_size: .
v_call: TRBV18
cdr3_nt: TGTGCCAGCTCACCAGGGAAGAACACTGAAGCTTTCTTT
cdr3_aa: CASSPGKNTEAFF

d_call: TRBD2
j_call: TRBJ2-7
clone_size: .
v_call: TRBV20-1
cdr3_nt: TGCAGTGCTACGCACCCCGGCTCTCCGGGAGGAAGAAAACCCTACGAGCAGTACTTC
cdr3_aa: CSATHPGSPGGRKPYEQYF

d_call: TRBD1
j_call: TRBJ1-1
clone_size: few
v_call: TRBV20-1
cdr3_nt: TGCAGTGCTGCCCCGGACAGGGAGGACACTGAAGCTTTCTTT
cdr3_aa: CSAAPDREDTEAFF

d_call: TRBD1
j_call: TRBJ1-2
clone_size: .
v_call: TRBV29-1
cdr3_nt: TGCAGCGTTGGATTGGACAGGACAGACTTTGGCTATGGCTACACCTTC
cdr3_aa: CSVGLDRTDFGYGYTF

d_call: .
j_call: TRBJ2-2
clone_size: .
v_call: TRBV12-3/TRBV12-4
cdr3_nt: TGTGCCAGCAGTTTTTGGCTGGCTGCGAACACCGGGGAGCTGTTTTTT
cdr3_aa: CASSFWLAANTGELFF

d_call: .
j_call: TRBJ1-1
clone_size: .
v_call: TRBV6-2/TRBV6-3
cdr3_nt: TGTGCCAGCAGTGAGGCAGGCCGTCTCGGTACTGAAGCTTTCTTT
cdr3_aa: CASSEAGRLGTEAFF

d_call: .
j_call: TRBJ2-7
clone_size: .
v_call: TRBV6-6
cdr3_nt: TGTGCCAGCAGTTACTCGCACAGCCTCTCCTACGAGCAGTACTTC
cdr3_aa: CASSYSHSLSYEQYF

d_call: TRBD2
j_call: TRBJ2-2
clone_size: .
v_call: TRBV7-3
cdr3_nt: TGTGCCAGCAGCTTAACGGCGGGAGCGAACACCGGGGAGCTGTTTTTT
cdr3_aa: CASSLTAGANTGELFF

d_call: .
j_call: TRBJ2-1
clone_size: few
v_call: TRBV12-3/TRBV12-4
cdr3_nt: TGTGCCAGCAGCACCCCCTCGGGGCGTGAGCAGTTCTTC
cdr3_aa: CASSTPSGREQFF

d_call: TRBD1
j_call: TRBJ1-5
clone_size: .
v_call: TRBV20-1
cdr3_nt: TGCAGTGCTAGGGGGGCAGGGGGAGGATATAGCAATCAGCCCCAGCATTTT
cdr3_aa: CSARGAGGGYSNQPQHF

d_call: .
j_call: TRBJ1-2
clone_size: many
v_call: TRBV21-1
cdr3_nt: TGTGCCAGCCGCCTAGACCATAACTATGGCTACACCTTC
cdr3_aa: CASRLDHNYGYTF

d_call: .
j_call: TRBJ2-3
clone_size: few
v_call: TRBV20-1
cdr3_nt: TGCAGTGTCCCGGCGGGGTCTAGCACAGATACGCAGTATTTT
cdr3_aa: CSVPAGSSTDTQYF

d_call: .
j_call: TRBJ2-7
clone_size: few
v_call: TRBV29-1
cdr3_nt: TGCAGCGTTATGGGGTCCGCGGAGTACGAGCAGTACTTC
cdr3_aa: CSVMGSAEYEQYF

d_call: TRBD2
j_call: TRBJ2-3
clone_size: .
v_call: TRBV27
cdr3_nt: TGTGCCAGCAGTACTACCCGATTGGGACTAGCGGGGGGGCCCGCAGATACGCAGTATTTT
cdr3_aa: CASSTTRLGLAGGPADTQYF

d_call: .
j_call: TRBJ1-4
clone_size: .
v_call: TRBV9
cdr3_nt: TGTGCCAGCAGCGTGACAGGCGGGCATGAAAAACTGTTTTTT
cdr3_aa: CASSVTGGHEKLFF

d_call: .
j_call: TRBJ1-1
clone_size: .
v_call: TRBV29-1
cdr3_nt: TGCAGCGCAACAGACCAGGGAATGAACACTGAAGCTTTCTTT
cdr3_aa: CSATDQGMNTEAFF

d_call: .
j_call: TRBJ2-7
clone_size: .
v_call: TRBV5-1
cdr3_nt: TGCGCCAGCAGCTTGGCCTCAGGGGTTAACTCCTACGAGCAGTACTTC
cdr3_aa: CASSLASGVNSYEQYF

d_call: TRBD1
j_call: TRBJ1-2
clone_size: .
v_call: TRBV28
cdr3_nt: TGTGCCAGCAGTTTAGAGGCGACAGGGGATGGCTACACCTTC
cdr3_aa: CASSLEATGDGYTF

d_call: .
j_call: TRBJ1-2
clone_size: .
v_call: TRBV20-1
cdr3_nt: TGCAGTGCTCCCGGGGTAGACTATGGCTACACCTTC
cdr3_aa: CSAPGVDYGYTF

d_call: .
j_call: TRBJ2-5
clone_size: few
v_call: TRBV29-1
cdr3_nt: TGCAGCGTCAAACTACTAGTCCAAGAGACCCAGTACTTC
cdr3_aa: CSVKLLVQETQYF

d_call: .
j_call: TRBJ1-1
clone_size: .
v_call: TRBV28
cdr3_nt: TGTGCCAGCAGTGTAAGGGTGTACACTGAAGCTTTCTTT
cdr3_aa: CASSVRVYTEAFF

d_call: TRBD2
j_call: TRBJ2-7
clone_size: .
v_call: TRBV9
cdr3_nt: TGTGCCAGCAGCGTAGGACTAGCGGGGCCCTACGAGCAGTACTTC
cdr3_aa: CASSVGLAGPYEQYF

d_call: TRBD1
j_call: TRBJ1-6
clone_size: .
v_call: TRBV28
cdr3_nt: TGTGCCAGCATGCAGGGGACAGCTTATAATTCACCCCTCCACTTT
cdr3_aa: CASMQGTAYNSPLHF

d_call: .
j_call: TRBJ2-3
clone_size: once
v_call: TRBV6-6
cdr3_nt: TGTGCCAGCAGTTATGGATTTCAGCGTGAAGGCACAGATACGCAGTATTTT
cdr3_aa: CASSYGFQREGTDTQYF

d_call: .
j_call: TRBJ2-1
clone_size: .
v_call: TRBV6-5
cdr3_nt: TGTGCCAGCACCCGAAGTAATGAGCAGTTCTTC
cdr3_aa: CASTRSNEQFF

d_call: .
j_call: TRBJ2-1
clone_size: few
v_call: TRBV12-3/TRBV12-4
cdr3_nt: TGTGCCAGCAGTTTTGGGGTGAGAAATGAGCAGTTCTTC
cdr3_aa: CASSFGVRNEQFF

d_call: .
j_call: TRBJ1-3
clone_size: .
v_call: TRBV20-1
cdr3_nt: TGCAGTGCCGGCGGAGGGGTTTCTGGAAACACCATATATTTT
cdr3_aa: CSAGGGVSGNTIYF

d_call: .
j_call: TRBJ1-6
clone_size: many
v_call: TRBV7-9
cdr3_nt: TGTGCCAGCAGCCCTAATAATTCACCCCTCCACTTT
cdr3_aa: CASSPNNSPLHF

d_call: .
j_call: TRBJ1-2
clone_size: .
v_call: TRBV6-5
cdr3_nt: TGTGCCAGCAGTCAGACATGGCGAGGCTACACCTTC
cdr3_aa: CASSQTWRGYTF

d_call: .
j_call: TRBJ2-1
clone_size: .
v_call: TRBV10-3
cdr3_nt: TGTGCCATCAGGTTATCCAGGGGTCAAGAGACCCAGTTCTTC
cdr3_aa: CAIRLSRGQETQFF

d_call: TRBD1
j_call: TRBJ2-4
clone_size: few
v_call: TRBV11-2
cdr3_nt: TGTGCCAGCAGCTTAGATCTCAGGGGGACAGGGTTTGTTGAGCAGTACTTC
cdr3_aa: CASSLDLRGTGFVEQYF

d_call: TRBD1
j_call: TRBJ1-2
clone_size: few
v_call: TRBV20-1
cdr3_nt: TGCAGTGCTAATATTATGACAGGGCCGAACTATGGCTACACCTTC
cdr3_aa: CSANIMTGPNYGYTF

d_call: .
j_call: TRBJ1-1
clone_size: .
v_call: TRBV4-1
cdr3_nt: TGCGCCAGCAGCCAAGATGGAGGGGCGCGGCACACTGAAGCTTTCTTT
cdr3_aa: CASSQDGGARHTEAFF

d_call: .
j_call: TRBJ2-1
clone_size: few
v_call: TRBV12-3/TRBV12-4
cdr3_nt: TGTGCCAGCAGTTTATCGGGGGTCAATGAGCAGTTCTTC
cdr3_aa: CASSLSGVNEQFF

d_call: TRBD1
j_call: TRBJ1-2
clone_size: many
v_call: TRBV6-4
cdr3_nt: TGTGCCAGCAGAGCAACCGGGACAGGGGATGGCTACACCTTC
cdr3_aa: CASRATGTGDGYTF

d_call: .
j_call: TRBJ2-5
clone_size: many
v_call: TRBV29-1
cdr3_nt: TGCAGCGTTGCAAAAGGGGGTGCAGAGACCCAGTACTTC
cdr3_aa: CSVAKGGAETQYF

d_call: .
j_call: TRBJ1-5
clone_size: few
v_call: TRBV20-1
cdr3_nt: TGCAGTGCTAGAGAGGGGTACAATCAGCCCCAGCATTTT
cdr3_aa: CSAREGYNQPQHF

d_call: TRBD2
j_call: TRBJ2-5
clone_size: .
v_call: TRBV2
cdr3_nt: TGTGCCAGCAGCGCCCTTCCTGGGGGGGAGCAGTACTTC
cdr3_aa: CASSALPGGEQYF

d_call: .
j_call: TRBJ1-1
clone_size: .
v_call: TRBV7-9
cdr3_nt: TGTGCCAGCAGCTTAGGCGGGGTGGGTCTCACTGAAGCTTTCTTT
cdr3_aa: CASSLGGVGLTEAFF

d_call: .
j_call: TRBJ1-6
clone_size: few
v_call: TRBV6-6
cdr3_nt: TGTGCCAGCAGTAGTACGGGGCGCGGTTCACCCCTCCACTTT
cdr3_aa: CASSSTGRGSPLHF

d_call: .
j_call: TRBJ2-2
clone_size: .
v_call: TRBV20-1
cdr3_nt: TGCAGTGCTGGTAGACCGGGACACGCGACCGGGGAGCTGTTTTTT
cdr3_aa: CSAGRPGHATGELFF

d_call: .
j_call: TRBJ1-1
clone_size: .
v_call: TRBV7-2
cdr3_nt: TGTGCCAGCAGCGCAGAACCGAACACTGAAGCTTTCTTT
cdr3_aa: CASSAEPNTEAFF

d_call: .
j_call: TRBJ1-4
clone_size: .
v_call: TRBV11-2
cdr3_nt: TGTGCCAGCAGCTCGACGGGGGGGGTTTACAATGAAAAACTGTTTTTT
cdr3_aa: CASSSTGGVYNEKLFF

d_call: .
j_call: TRBJ1-2
clone_size: .
v_call: TRBV4-1
cdr3_nt: TGCGCCAGCAGCCAAGACAGGGTGATTTTGAACTATGGCTACACCTTC
cdr3_aa: CASSQDRVILNYGYTF

d_call: .
j_call: TRBJ2-2
clone_size: .
v_call: TRBV6-5
cdr3_nt: TGTGCCAGCAGTGACAGGCAAACCGGGGAGCTGTTTTTT
cdr3_aa: CASSDRQTGELFF

d_call: .
j_call: TRBJ2-2
clone_size: .
v_call: TRBV9
cdr3_nt: TGTGTCAGCAGCGTAGATCGGAGGGGCCGCAGGTTCGGGGAGCTGTTTTTT
cdr3_aa: CVSSVDRRGRRFGELFF

d_call: TRBD1
j_call: TRBJ2-3
clone_size: .
v_call: TRBV5-8
cdr3_nt: TGTGCCGGCAGCTTGAATAGGGGGCCCTTTGGGGCGCAGTATTTT
cdr3_aa: CAGSLNRGPFGAQYF

d_call: .
j_call: TRBJ2-3
clone_size: .
v_call: TRBV6-5
cdr3_nt: TGTGCCAGCAGCCAAGAGGGAGTGGGGACAGATACGCAGTATTTT
cdr3_aa: CASSQEGVGTDTQYF

d_call: TRBD1
j_call: TRBJ2-7
clone_size: few
v_call: TRBV20-1
cdr3_nt: TGCAGTGCTAGAGATTACAGGGGAGAAAATGAGCAGTACTTC
cdr3_aa: CSARDYRGENEQYF